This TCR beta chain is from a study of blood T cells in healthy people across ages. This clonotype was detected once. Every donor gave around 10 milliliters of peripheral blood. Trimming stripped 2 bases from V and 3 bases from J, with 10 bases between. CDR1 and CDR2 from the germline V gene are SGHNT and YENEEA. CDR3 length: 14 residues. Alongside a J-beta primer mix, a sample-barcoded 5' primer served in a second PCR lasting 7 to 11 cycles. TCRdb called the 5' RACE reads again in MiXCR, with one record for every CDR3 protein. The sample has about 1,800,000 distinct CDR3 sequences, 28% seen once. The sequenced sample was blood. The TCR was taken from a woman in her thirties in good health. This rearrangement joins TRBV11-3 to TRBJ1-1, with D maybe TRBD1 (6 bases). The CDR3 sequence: CASSLWSGDTEAFF. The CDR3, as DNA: TGTGCCAGCAGCTTATGGTCAGGGGACACTGAAGCTTTCTTT.